Reported below is one TCR beta chain. Germline values: CDR1 MNHEY, CDR2 SMNVEV (reference sequence). There are 14 residues in the CDR3. Trimming left V 4 bases short and J 6 bases short, with 13 bases between. Generated by immunoSEQ multiplex PCR, the TCRdb table keeps only in-frame clones and is missing some. In the table there are some 2,000,000 clones, 85% to 95% of which are singletons. Cells designated naive CD8 were CD45RO-negative and were positively selected for CCR7, with terminally differentiated effector memory CD45RA+ cells excluded. The entry originates in a study of shared clonotypes between healthy human individuals.

The receptor's source is a man in his late teens or twenties in good health. The rearrangement joins TRBV27 to TRBJ1-5; no firm D call. The sequenced sample consisted of naive CD8+ T cells sorted from blood. The DNA of the CDR3 is TGTGCCAGCAGTTGGTTAGGGTCCGGTCAGCCCCAGCATTTT. Translated: CASSWLGSGQPQHF.